This entry lists 25 T cell receptor beta chains sequenced from one sample in a study. MiXCR, run by TCRdb on the 5' RACE reads, gives a single entry per CDR3 protein. The data show fewer than 65,000 distinct CDR3 sequences, with under 35% seen just once and 2.3% held by the top ten. Sequencing was carried out using tumor-infiltrating naive CD4+ T cells sorted from the breast tumor. Stated subset: naive CD4+ T cells, CD4+CD45RA+CD25-. The receptor source for this set is a female donor with breast cancer.

In its sample, this clonotype was seen many times. This sequence joins TRBV5-1 and TRBJ2-7, with TRBD1 as a possible D gene (5 bases). Germline loops: CDR1 SGHRS, CDR2 YFSETQ. The CDR3 loop spans 13 amino acids. Trimming took 1 base from V and 3 from J, leaving 8 bases between them. CDR3 residues: CASSLTGNYEQYF. The CDR3 coding sequence is TGCGCCAGCAGCTTGACAGGAAACTACGAGCAGTACTTC.

This clonotype was counted only a few times. This chain uses TRBV29-1 with TRBJ1-3; D gene uncertain. Trimming took 5 bases from V and 0 from J, leaving 11 bases between them. The CDR3 runs 14 residues. Germline loops: CDR1 SQVTM, CDR2 ANQGSEA. CDR3 protein: CSVKGGLSGNTIYF. In DNA, the CDR3 is TGCAGCGTTAAGGGCGGTCTCTCTGGAAACACCATATATTTT.

This clonotype has just a few counts. One end of the junction is discordant with germline, which a read error may explain. This sequence joins TRBV20-1 and TRBJ2-3, with a tentative D call TRBD1 (5 bases). The CDR3 runs 16 residues. Germline V lookup: CDR1 DFQATT, CDR2 SNEGSKA (reference sequence). The CDR3 bases are TGCAGTGCTAGAAGGTGGGGCGGTGACTCTTTAGATGCGCAGTATTTT. This translates into CSARRWGGDSLDAQYF.

There are a few counts of this clonotype. V gene TRBV7-3 combines with J gene TRBJ2-2; 7 bases are a match to TRBD2. The CDR3 runs 14 residues. CDR1 is SGHTA, CDR2 FQGTGA, per germline. J was trimmed by 2 bases and V by 4 bases; bases with no gene match: 1. The CDR3 reads CASSSSGNTGELFF. The DNA of the CDR3 is TGTGCCAGCAGCTCTAGCGGAAACACCGGGGAGCTGTTTTTT.

CDR3 nucleotides: TGCGCCAGCAGCCGGGACTTCTACGAGCAGTACTTC. It translates to CASSRDFYEQYF. This chain uses TRBV4-1 with TRBJ2-7, with D possibly matching TRBD2 (6 bases). Trimming removed 4 bases at V and 3 bases at J, with 7 bases between. From germline, CDR1 is MGHRA and CDR2 YSYEKL. The CDR3 totals 12 residues.

The chain carries TRBV27 and TRBJ2-1, with 7 bases identical to TRBD1. CDR1 and CDR2 (germline): MNHEY, SMNVEV (reference sequence). V lost 5 bases, J lost 5 bases, and 9 bases stayed unmatched. This CDR3 is built from 15 residues. The CDR3 bases are TGTGCCAGCAGTCCAAACCCCACAGGGGACAATGAGCAGTTCTTC. It encodes CASSPNPTGDNEQFF.

This clonotype showed up many times. The V gene is TRBV28, the J gene TRBJ2-1, with a tentative D call TRBD2 (6 bases). The CDR3 runs 15 residues. Germline V gives CDR1 MDHEN, CDR2 SYDVKM. Trimming left V 3 bases short and J 6 bases short, with 15 bases between. The CDR3 nucleotides read TGTGCCAGCAGTTTTGGAGGGTTTGGCCCCAATGAGCAGTTCTTC. It yields the protein CASSFGGFGPNEQFF.

The chain uses TRBV7-2 and TRBJ2-1; 13 bases match TRBD2. Germline values: CDR1 SGHTA, CDR2 FQGNSA. The CDR3 contains 15 residues. V shed 5 bases, J shed 8 bases, and the junction held 6 bases outside the gene matches. The CDR3 spells CASSLWTSGSDEQFF. The CDR3 nucleotides read TGTGCCAGCAGCCTTTGGACTAGCGGGAGTGATGAGCAGTTCTTC.

This clonotype was picked up a small number of times. The J gene is TRBJ2-7, the V gene TRBV6-5; D unclear. CDR1 MNHEY and CDR2 SVGAGI come from the germline V gene. Trimming left V 2 bases short and J 0 bases short, with 8 bases between. There are 14 residues in the CDR3. The CDR3 DNA reads as TGTGCCAGCAGTTACAGCATTTCCTCCTACGAGCAGTACTTC. The encoded protein is CASSYSISSYEQYF.

In DNA, the CDR3 is TGTGCCAGCAGCCAGACCCCTCAAGAGACCCAGTACTTC. Translation: CASSQTPQETQYF. This chain uses TRBV4-2 with TRBJ2-5, with D hard to call. V lost 3 bases to trimming and J lost 2 bases, with 7 bases between them. This CDR3 contains 13 residues. Germline V gene data show CDR1 as LGHNA and CDR2 as YNFKEQ.

This clonotype was observed a handful of times. The chain carries TRBV6-1 and TRBJ2-2; D uncertain. Trimming shortened V by 11 bases and J by 4 bases, and 20 bases separated the two germline ends. The CDR3 spans 15 residues. Per the germline V gene, CDR1 is MNHNS and CDR2 is SASEGT. CDR3 loop: CAASARSTGTGELFF. The CDR3 region has the DNA TGTGCCGCATCGGCCCGTTCGACGGGCACCGGGGAGCTGTTTTTT.

This clonotype was found a few times. This chain joins TRBV9 and TRBJ2-2; 10 nucleotides align to TRBD1. CDR1 SGDLS and CDR2 YYNGEE come from the germline V gene. There are 18 residues in the CDR3. J was trimmed by 3 bases and V by 1 base; bases with no gene match: 9. The CDR3 protein is CASSVTPGTGEDTGELFF. Written as DNA, the CDR3 is TGTGCCAGCAGCGTAACTCCCGGGACAGGGGAGGACACCGGGGAGCTGTTTTTT.

This clonotype has at least ten counts. The chain employs TRBV7-8 and TRBJ1-1; D unresolved. Germline CDR1 SGHVS, CDR2 FQNEAQ. V was pared by 5 bases and J by 11 bases, with 12 bases between. CDR3 length equals 11 residues. This chain's CDR3 is CASSREAEAFF. For the CDR3, the DNA is TGTGCCAGCAGCCGCGAGGCAGAGGCTTTCTTT.

The J gene is TRBJ2-1, the V gene TRBV6-2 or TRBV6-3; 8 bases align to TRBD2. This CDR3 spans 15 amino acids. Germline values: CDR1 MNHEY, CDR2 SVGEGT. The ends lost 6 bases at V and 6 bases at J; junction bases unmatched: 10. This CDR3 is CASSLGRAKINEQFF. The CDR3 DNA is TGTGCCAGCAGCCTCGGGAGGGCCAAGATCAATGAGCAGTTCTTC.

This chain connects TRBV6-5 to TRBJ2-7; D possibly corresponds to TRBD2 (7 bases). The CDR3 spans 14 residues. CDR1 is MNHEY and CDR2 is SVGAGI in the germline V gene. The ends were cut back, 7 bases at V and 2 bases at J, with 15 bases in the middle. The CDR3 region is CASKPGGLAYEQYF. CDR3 in DNA: TGTGCCAGCAAACCGGGGGGCCTGGCCTACGAGCAGTACTTC.

This clonotype was seen repeatedly, ten times or more. This chain links TRBV6-5 with TRBJ2-1; TRBD2 agrees at 9 bases. Trimming took 4 bases from V and 7 from J; bases not matched to a gene: 14. Germline V gene data show CDR1 as MNHEY and CDR2 as SVGAGI. The CDR3 sequence is 17 residues long. CDR3 coding DNA: TGTGCCAGCAGTTCCCGCGGGGGGGGCGGAGCTCCGAATGAGCAGTTCTTC. Residues: CASSSRGGGGAPNEQFF.

This clonotype was detected ten times or more. The chain carries TRBV6-5 and TRBJ1-2, with 8 bases lining up with TRBD1. The trim removed 6 bases at V and 3 bases at J, leaving 6 bases unmatched. Germline V gives CDR1 MNHEY, CDR2 SVGAGI. This CDR3 is 14 amino acids long. For the CDR3, the DNA is TGTGCCAGCAGCTCGGGACAGGAGTACTATGGCTACACCTTC. Protein sequence: CASSSGQEYYGYTF.

The gene calls are TRBV9 and TRBJ2-7; either TRBD1 or TRBD2 may supply D (6 bases each). The CDR3 consists of 15 residues. The germline gives CDR1 SGDLS, CDR2 YYNGEE. V was pared by 0 bases and J by 5 bases, with 15 bases between. CDR3 loop: CASSVGGAGSDEQYF. The CDR3 DNA sequence: TGTGCCAGCAGCGTAGGGGGGGCAGGGTCAGACGAGCAGTACTTC.

The chain joins TRBV6-1 to TRBJ1-1; D gene unclear. This CDR3 is 13 amino acids long. Deletions cut 5 bases from V and 6 bases from J, with 13 bases between. CDR1 and CDR2 (germline): MNHNS, SASEGT. Here the CDR3 reads CASSNRNVSEAFF. CDR3 in DNA: TGTGCCAGCAGTAACCGGAACGTCTCTGAAGCTTTCTTT.

The table lists this clonotype with many counts. V gene TRBV20-1 combines with J gene TRBJ1-2, with 9 bases lining up with TRBD1. Germline CDR1 reads DFQATT; CDR2 reads SNEGSKA (reference sequence). V lost 6 bases, J lost 2 bases, and 7 bases stayed unmatched. The CDR3 has 14 residues. CDR3 DNA: TGCAGTGCATGGACAGGGGCGGCCAACTATGGCTACACCTTC. This codes for CSAWTGAANYGYTF.

V is TRBV2 and J is TRBJ2-7; TRBD1 matches 8 bases. Per germline, CDR1 SNHLY and CDR2 FYNNEI. V lost 10 bases, J lost 7 bases, and 9 bases stayed unmatched. This CDR3 is 12 amino acids long. CDR3 loop: CATGQGISEQYF. The CDR3 DNA reads TGTGCCACCGGACAGGGTATAAGTGAGCAGTACTTC.

The chain couples TRBV5-1 to TRBJ2-1, with D unclear. CDR1 is SGHRS and CDR2 is YFSETQ in the germline V gene. Trimming cost V 5 bases and J 6 bases, with 6 bases left between them. This CDR3 has 11 amino acids. In nucleotides, the CDR3 is TGCGCCAGCAGGGAAAGCAATGAGCAGTTCTTC. Translating it yields CASRESNEQFF.

This clonotype was seen only a few times. The rearrangement joins TRBV5-6 to TRBJ2-7; TRBD1 agrees at 7 bases. Germline V gene lookup returns CDR1 SGHDT and CDR2 YYEEEE. V dropped 7 bases and J dropped 1; count of bases not matched to a gene: 8. The CDR3 is 14 amino acids. The CDR3: CASHSGTVSYEQYF. CDR3 nucleotide sequence: TGTGCCAGCCATTCCGGGACAGTTTCCTACGAGCAGTACTTC.

The chain joins TRBV7-9 to TRBJ1-2, with D perhaps matching TRBD1 (5 bases). The CDR3 totals 16 residues. Looked up from germline, CDR1 is SEHNR and CDR2 is FQNEAQ (reference sequence). The V end was cut by 1 base, the J end by 4 bases, with 16 bases between. The DNA of the CDR3 is TGTGCCAGCAGCTTAGTGCCGCCGACAGCCTCCTATGGCTACACCTTC. The encoded protein is CASSLVPPTASYGYTF.

This clonotype was recorded at least ten times. The chain has TRBV6-5 and TRBJ2-1, with TRBD1 matching over 10 bases. The J segment lost 4 bases and the V segment lost 10 bases, leaving 10 bases of the junction unmatched. Per germline, CDR1 MNHEY and CDR2 SVGAGI. The CDR3 has 15 residues. CDR3 DNA: TGTGCCACCCGGCCGACAGGGGGCAGGTACAATGAGCAGTTCTTC. This gives the protein CATRPTGGRYNEQFF.